This T cell receptor (beta chain) was identified during a study of technical replicates of blood from a few donors. Per germline, CDR1 SEHNR and CDR2 FQNEAQ (reference sequence). The CDR3 sequence is 14 residues long. Deletions cut 5 bases from V and 4 bases from J, with 14 bases between. Measured with immunoSEQ multiplex PCR; TCRdb has only the in-frame clones, and not every one. The table lists about 59,000 clones, approximately 90% of them singletons. The chain combines TRBV7-9 with TRBJ1-2; D is unclear. The material sequenced was PBMCs. The receptor was derived from a human donor in good health. Some clones in this sample may be carry-over from other donors' samples. The CDR3 loop is CASSPTNSGYGYTF. In DNA, the CDR3 is TGTGCCAGCAGCCCGACTAACAGTGGCTATGGCTACACCTTC. Using reference TRBV7-9 and TRBJ1-2 for the parts outside the CDR3, the full variable domain is DTGVSQNPRHKITKRGQNVTFRCDPISEHNRLYWYRQTLGQGPEFLTYFQNEAQLEKSRLLSDRFSAERPKGSFSTLEIQRTEQGDSAMYLCASSPTNSGYGYTFGSGTRLTVV.